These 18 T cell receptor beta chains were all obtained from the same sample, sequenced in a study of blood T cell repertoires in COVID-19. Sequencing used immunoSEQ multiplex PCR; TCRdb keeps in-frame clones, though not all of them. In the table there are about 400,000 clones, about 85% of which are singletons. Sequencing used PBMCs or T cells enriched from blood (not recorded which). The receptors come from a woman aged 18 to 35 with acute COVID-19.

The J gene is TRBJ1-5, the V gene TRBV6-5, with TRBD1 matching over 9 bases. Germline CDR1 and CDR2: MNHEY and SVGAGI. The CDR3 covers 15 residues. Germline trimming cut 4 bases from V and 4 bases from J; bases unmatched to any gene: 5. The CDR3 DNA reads TGTGCCAGCAGTTCTGGGACAGGGTGGAATCAGCCCCAGCATTTT. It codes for CASSSGTGWNQPQHF.

The CDR3 reads CASSSRGASTPRTEAFF. The CDR3 region has the DNA TGTGCCAGCAGTAGTAGGGGCGCTTCAACGCCGAGGACTGAAGCTTTCTTT. V is TRBV27 and J is TRBJ1-1, with D maybe TRBD1 (5 bases). Germline V gives CDR1 MNHEY, CDR2 SMNVEV (reference sequence). The CDR3 is 17 residues long. V gave up 5 bases and J gave up 5 bases, with 24 bases separating them.

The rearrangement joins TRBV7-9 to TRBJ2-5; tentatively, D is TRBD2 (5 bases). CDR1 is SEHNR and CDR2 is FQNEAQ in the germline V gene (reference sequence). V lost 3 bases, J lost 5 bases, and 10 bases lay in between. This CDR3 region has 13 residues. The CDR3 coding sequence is TGTGCCAGCAGCTTTACGGGATTTGAGACCCAGTACTTC. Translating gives CASSFTGFETQYF.

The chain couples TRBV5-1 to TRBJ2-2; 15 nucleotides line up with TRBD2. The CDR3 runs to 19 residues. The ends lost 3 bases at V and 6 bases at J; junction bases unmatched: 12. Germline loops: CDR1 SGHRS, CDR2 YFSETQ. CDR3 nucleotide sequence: TGCGCCAGCAGCTCCAGGACTAGCGGGAGGGGTGGCTTGGCCGGGGAGCTGTTTTTT. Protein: CASSSRTSGRGGLAGELFF.

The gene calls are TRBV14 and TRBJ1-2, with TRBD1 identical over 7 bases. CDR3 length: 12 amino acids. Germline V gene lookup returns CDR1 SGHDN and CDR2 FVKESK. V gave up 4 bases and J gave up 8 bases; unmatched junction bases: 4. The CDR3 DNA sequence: TGTGCCAGCAGCCGGACAGGTATCGGCTACACCTTC. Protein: CASSRTGIGYTF.

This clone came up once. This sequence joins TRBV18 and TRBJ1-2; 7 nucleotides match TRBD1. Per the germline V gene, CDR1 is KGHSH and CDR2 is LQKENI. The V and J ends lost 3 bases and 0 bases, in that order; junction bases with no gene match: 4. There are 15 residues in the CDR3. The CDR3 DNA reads TGTGCCAGCTCACCCCGGGACAGCCCTAACTATGGCTACACCTTC. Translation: CASSPRDSPNYGYTF. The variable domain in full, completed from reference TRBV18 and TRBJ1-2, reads NAGVMQNPRHLVRRRGQEARLRCSPMKGHSHVYWYRQLPEEGLKFMVYLQKENIIDESGMPKERFSAEFPKEGPSILRIQQVVRGDSAAYFCASSPRDSPNYGYTFGSGTRLTVV.

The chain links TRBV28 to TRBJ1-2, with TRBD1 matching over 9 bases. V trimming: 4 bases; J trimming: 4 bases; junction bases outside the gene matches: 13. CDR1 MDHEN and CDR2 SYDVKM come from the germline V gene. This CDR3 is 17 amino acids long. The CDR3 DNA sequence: TGTGCCAGCAGTTCTGGGACAGGGTTAATTTGGTTCTATGGCTACACCTTC. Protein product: CASSSGTGLIWFYGYTF.

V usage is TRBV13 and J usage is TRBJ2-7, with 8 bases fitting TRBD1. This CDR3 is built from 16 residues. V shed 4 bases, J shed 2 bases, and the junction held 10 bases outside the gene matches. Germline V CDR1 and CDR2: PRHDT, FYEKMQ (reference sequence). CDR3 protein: CASSSRGDRNTYEQYF. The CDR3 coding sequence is TGTGCCAGCAGCTCACGAGGGGACAGGAACACCTACGAGCAGTACTTC. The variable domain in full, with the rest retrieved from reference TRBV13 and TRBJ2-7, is AAGVIQSPRHLIKEKRETATLKCYPIPRHDTVYWYQQGPGQDPQFLISFYEKMQSDKGSIPDRFSAQQFSDYHSELNMSSLELGDSALYFCASSSRGDRNTYEQYFGPGTRLTVT.

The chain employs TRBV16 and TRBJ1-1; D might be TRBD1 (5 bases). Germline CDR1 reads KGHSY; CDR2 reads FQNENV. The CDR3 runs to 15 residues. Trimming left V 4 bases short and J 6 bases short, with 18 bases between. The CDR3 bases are TGTGCCAGCAGCCGCTCCCGAAACCAGGGCCCTGAAGCTTTCTTT. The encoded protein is CASSRSRNQGPEAFF.

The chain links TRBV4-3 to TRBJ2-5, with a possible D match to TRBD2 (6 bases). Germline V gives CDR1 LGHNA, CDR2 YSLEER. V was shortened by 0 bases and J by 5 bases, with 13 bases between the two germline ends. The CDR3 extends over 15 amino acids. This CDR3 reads CASSQEGRLEETQYF. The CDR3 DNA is TGCGCCAGCAGCCAAGAAGGTAGACTAGAGGAGACCCAGTACTTC.

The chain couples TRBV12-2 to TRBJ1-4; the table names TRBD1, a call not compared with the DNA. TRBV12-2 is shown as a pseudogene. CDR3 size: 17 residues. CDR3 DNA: TGTGCAAGTCGCTTACCGCGCGACAGGGACACTAATGAAAAACTGTTTTTT. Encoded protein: CASRLPRDRDTNEKLFF.

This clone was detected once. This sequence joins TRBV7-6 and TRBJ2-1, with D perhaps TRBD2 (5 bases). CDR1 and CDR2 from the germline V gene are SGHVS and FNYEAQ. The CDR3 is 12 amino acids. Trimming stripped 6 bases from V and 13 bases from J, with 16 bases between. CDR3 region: CASSRPGEPQFF. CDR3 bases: TGTGCCAGCAGTCGACCCGGGGAGCCTCAGTTCTTC.

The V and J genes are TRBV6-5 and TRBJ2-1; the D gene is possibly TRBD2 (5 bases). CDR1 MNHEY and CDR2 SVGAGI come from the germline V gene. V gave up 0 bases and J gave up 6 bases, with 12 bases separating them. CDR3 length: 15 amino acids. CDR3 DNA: TGTGCCAGCAGTTACTCGGGGAGTTTCGTCAATGAGCAGTTCTTC. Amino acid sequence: CASSYSGSFVNEQFF.

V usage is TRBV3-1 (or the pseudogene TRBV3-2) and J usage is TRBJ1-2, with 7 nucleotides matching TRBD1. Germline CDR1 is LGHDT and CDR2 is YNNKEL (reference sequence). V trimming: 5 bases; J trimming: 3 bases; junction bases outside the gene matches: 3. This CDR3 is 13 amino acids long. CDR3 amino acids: CASSGTAYYGYTF. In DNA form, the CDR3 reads TGTGCCAGCAGCGGGACAGCCTACTATGGCTACACCTTC.

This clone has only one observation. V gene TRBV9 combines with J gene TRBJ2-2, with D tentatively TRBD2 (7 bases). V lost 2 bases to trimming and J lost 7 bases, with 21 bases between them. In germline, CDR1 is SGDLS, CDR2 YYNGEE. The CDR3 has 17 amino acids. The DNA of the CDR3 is TGTGCCAGCAGCGTCCCAAAGGGGGGGGCAACGAACGGGGAGCTGTTTTTT. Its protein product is CASSVPKGGATNGELFF. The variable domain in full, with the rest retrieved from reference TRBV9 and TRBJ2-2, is DSGVTQTPKHLITATGQRVTLRCSPRSGDLSVYWYQQSLDQGLQFLIQYYNGEERAKGNILERFSAQQFPDLHSELNLSSLELGDSALYFCASSVPKGGATNGELFFGEGSRLTVL.

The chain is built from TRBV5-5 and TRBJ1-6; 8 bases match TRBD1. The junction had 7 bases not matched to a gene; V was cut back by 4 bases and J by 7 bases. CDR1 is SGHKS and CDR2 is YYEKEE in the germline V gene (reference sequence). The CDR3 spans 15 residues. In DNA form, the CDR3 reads TGTGCCAGCAGCCCGGGACAGGCGATAAATTCACCCCTCCACTTT. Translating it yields CASSPGQAINSPLHF.

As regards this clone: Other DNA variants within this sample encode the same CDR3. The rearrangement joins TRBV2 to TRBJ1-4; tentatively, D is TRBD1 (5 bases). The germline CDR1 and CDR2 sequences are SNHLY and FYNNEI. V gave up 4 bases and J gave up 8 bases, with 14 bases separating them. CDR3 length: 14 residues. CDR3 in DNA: TGTGCCAGCAGTGGTCAGGGCGTGGGGGAAAAACTGTTTTTT. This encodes CASSGQGVGEKLFF.

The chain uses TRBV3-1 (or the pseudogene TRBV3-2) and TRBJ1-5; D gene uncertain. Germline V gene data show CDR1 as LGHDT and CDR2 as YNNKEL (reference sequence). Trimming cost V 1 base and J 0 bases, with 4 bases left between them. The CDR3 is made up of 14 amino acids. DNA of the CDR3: TGTGCCAGCAGCCAAGTCTATAGCAATCAGCCCCAGCATTTT. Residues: CASSQVYSNQPQHF.